What follows are 10 T cell receptor beta chains derived from one specimen sequenced in a study of T cells in women clearing cervical HPV infection (dated by TCRdb to 2017 to 2018). The library relied on the immunoSEQ multiplex PCR assay. As stored in TCRdb, this immuneACCESS dataset retains in-frame rearrangements with V and J assigned. A fraction of the clones does not appear; measured against another copy, unresolved V genes explain less than half of the discrepancy, and the remainder lacks a known reason. The sample's table covers approximately 18,000 clones. About 3.3% of the sample rests with the top ten. Sequencing was carried out using blood buffy coat. These receptors were obtained from a woman aged 18 to 75 with a cervical HPV16 infection that either progressed to CIN3+ or cleared (not recorded which).

With respect to this clone: The sequence runs out 3 residues before the end of the CDR3; the remainder is reconstructed from the germline J gene. This sequence joins TRBV19 and TRBJ1-5; the D is unclear. The CDR3 has 15 amino acids. Germline-derived CDR1 and CDR2 are LNHDA and SQIVND (reference sequence). V was cut by 7 bases and J by 5 bases, with 18 bases left in between. The CDR3 region is CASKIVSAGDQPQHF. The CDR3 DNA, read in part, is TGTGCCAGTAAAATCGTTTCGGCAGGTGATCAGCCC.

On this clone itself: The CDR3 end falls 3 residues outside the read, so it is completed with the germline J gene. The chain uses TRBV2 and TRBJ2-1, with 8 positions matching TRBD2. Per germline, CDR1 SNHLY and CDR2 FYNNEI. Trimming at V came to 4 bases and at J to 4 bases, leaving 6 bases not matched to a gene. CDR3 length: 15 residues. The chain's CDR3 is CASSAAGGGYNEQFF. The sequenced CDR3 bases are TGTGCCAGCAGTGCGGCGGGGGGTGGTTACAATGAG. Combining the CDR3 with reference TRBV2 and TRBJ2-1 gives the whole variable domain EPEVTQTPSHQVTQMGQEVILRCVPISNHLYFYWYRQILGQKVEFLVSFYNNEISEKSEIFDDQFSVERPDGSNFTLKIRSTKLEDSAMYFCASSAAGGGYNEQFFGPGTRLTVL.

Points on this clone: Read sequence stops 3 residues before the CDR3 end, and the germline J gene provides the missing end. The rearrangement uses TRBV2 and TRBJ1-5, with D perhaps TRBD1 (6 bases). V lost 4 bases, J lost 7 bases, and 11 bases lay in between. The germline CDR1 and CDR2 sequences are SNHLY and FYNNEI. The CDR3 is made up of 13 amino acids. The DNA read from the CDR3 is TGTGCCAGCAGTGGGGGGCTGGGACAGCCC. This sequence encodes CASSGGLGQP. The whole CDR3 sequence is CASSGGLGQPQHF.

As to this clone: Coverage ceases 3 residues before the CDR3 finishes, and the germline J gene fills in the end. V usage is TRBV7-8 and J usage is TRBJ2-2; D call uncertain. Germline values: CDR1 SGHVS, CDR2 FQNEAQ. Trimming removed 5 bases from V and 1 base from J, with 8 bases in between. CDR3 length equals 14 residues. The CDR3 spells CASSPLVNTGELFF. CDR3 DNA (partial): TGTGCCAGCAGCCCCCTAGTGAACACCGGGGAG.

Notes on this clone: Read coverage stops 3 residues before the CDR3 terminus; the germline J gene supplies the remainder. This rearrangement joins TRBV20-1 to TRBJ2-3; 8 bases map to TRBD2. V dropped 6 bases and J dropped 6; count of bases not matched to a gene: 11. Germline V lookup: CDR1 DFQATT, CDR2 SNEGSKA (reference sequence). The CDR3 loop spans 14 amino acids. CDR3 amino acids: CSASRGVPGDTQYF. Incomplete CDR3 DNA: TGCAGTGCCTCGCGGGGGGTCCCTGGGGATACG.

The sequenced CDR3 bases are TGTGCCAGCAGCTTACCCTCCGACACTGAA. Translating it yields CASSLPSDTE. From start to end, the CDR3 is CASSLPSDTEAFF. The V gene is TRBV13, the J gene TRBJ1-1; no clear D gene. The sequenced fragment ends 3 residues before the CDR3 boundary, so the rest is inferred from the germline J gene. CDR1 and CDR2 (germline): PRHDT, FYEKMQ (reference sequence). Trimming removed 2 bases from V and 3 bases from J, with 7 bases in between. This CDR3 comprises 13 residues.

Regarding this clone: The sequence runs out 3 residues before the end of the CDR3; the remainder is reconstructed from the germline J gene. The chain recombines TRBV5-1 with TRBJ2-5; D gene ambiguous. The V gene lost 0 bases and the J gene lost 2 bases, with 11 bases spanning the gap. Per germline, CDR1 SGHRS and CDR2 YFSETQ. This CDR3 region has 15 residues. The CDR3 spells CASSLEGSRQETQYF. CDR3 DNA (partial): TGCGCCAGCAGCTTGGAAGGCAGTCGTCAAGAGACC.

Comment on this clone: The read terminates 3 residues ahead of where the CDR3 ends, so the germline J gene completes it. The chain employs TRBV6-1 and TRBJ2-7; possible D gene TRBD1, 5 bases. This CDR3 region has 14 residues. V was cut by 0 bases and J by 5 bases, with 11 bases left in between. Germline CDR1 MNHNS, CDR2 SASEGT. Incomplete CDR3 DNA: TGTGCCAGCAGTGAAGCGCTTCGACAGAACGAG. It encodes CASSEALRQNE. The whole CDR3 reads CASSEALRQNEQYF.

A word on this clone: One end of the junction does not line up with germline, which may come from a read error. From the germline J gene comes the end of the CDR3, since the read stops 3 residues before it. The chain has TRBV5-1 and TRBJ2-3; no clear D. CDR1 is SGHRS, CDR2 YFSETQ, per germline. The CDR3 is made up of 15 amino acids. The CDR3 loop reads CASSLVLTSTDTQYF. The DNA read from the CDR3 is TGCGCCAGCAGTTTGGTTTTAACTAGCACAGATACG.

With respect to this clone: Sequencing ends 3 residues short of the CDR3 end; the germline J gene provides the rest. The chain joins TRBV20-1 to TRBJ2-7; 7 bases fit TRBD1. V was pared by 5 bases and J by 5 bases, with 6 bases of the junction left unmatched. Germline V gives CDR1 DFQATT, CDR2 SNEGSKA (reference sequence). This CDR3 has 12 amino acids. This CDR3 reads CSAPVQGNEQYF. CDR3 bases read: TGCAGTGCTCCCGTACAGGGGAACGAG.